The T cell receptor (beta chain) described here comes from a study of T cells in localized non-small cell lung cancer. Study conclusions and caveats: The appearance of a median approximately 60 of the top 100 tumor clones was seen in adjacent lung. Uninvolved adjacent lung had higher T cell clonality than tumor and all other tissues. Increased T cell density in blood showed an association with longer overall survival. Owing to sequencing of a solitary tumor region, heterogeneity cannot be discounted.

The repertoire was sequenced with immunoSEQ multiplex PCR; TCRdb's copy has only in-frame clones and lacks some. The sample lists roughly 34,000 clones; 70% to 90% were seen once. With respect to this clone: The antigen remains unidentified.

Deletions cut 6 bases from V and 8 bases from J, with 20 bases between. This CDR3 has 14 residues. In germline, CDR1 is SGHNT, CDR2 YYREEE (reference sequence). The gene calls are TRBV5-4 and TRBJ1-2, with D uncertain. The sample in question was peripheral blood, obtained before any cancer treatment. The source is a male donor older than 55 with stage III lung adenocarcinoma. Here the CDR3 reads CASTIRGSPLGYTF. CDR3 DNA sequence: TGTGCCAGCACCATCCGGGGATCCCCGCTCGGCTACACCTTC. Using reference TRBV5-4 and TRBJ1-2 for the parts outside the CDR3, the full variable domain is ETGVTQSPTHLIKTRGQQVTLRCSSQSGHNTVSWYQQALGQGPQFIFQYYREEENGRGNFPPRFSGLQFPNYSSELNVNALELDDSALYLCASTIRGSPLGYTFGSGTRLTVV.